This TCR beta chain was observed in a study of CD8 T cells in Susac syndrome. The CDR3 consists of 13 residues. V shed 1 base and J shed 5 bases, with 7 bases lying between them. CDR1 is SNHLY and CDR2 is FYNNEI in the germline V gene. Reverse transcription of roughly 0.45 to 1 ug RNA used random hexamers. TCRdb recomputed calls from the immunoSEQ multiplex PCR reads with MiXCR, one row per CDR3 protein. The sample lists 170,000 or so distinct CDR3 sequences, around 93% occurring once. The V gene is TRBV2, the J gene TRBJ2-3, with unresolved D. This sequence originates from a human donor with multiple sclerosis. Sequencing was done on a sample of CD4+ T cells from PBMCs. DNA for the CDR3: TGTGCCAGCAGTGAAGGTCAGGTAGATACGCAGTATTTT. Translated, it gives CASSEGQVDTQYF.